In its sample, the clone carrying this T cell receptor (beta chain) was seen many times. Its antigen is as yet unknown. A single record per CDR3 protein comes from TCRdb applying MiXCR to the reads. The repertoire has around 280,000 distinct CDR3 sequences, 12% to 15% of them found once; the top ten carry around 8.1%. The data originate from a study of T cell repertoires in cytomegalovirus infection. Study summary: Public TCR beta signatures provided an indication of both CMV infection and a matching HLA type. Study-wide points: Identification of carriers of CMV plus the relevant HLA was achieved through cumulative public TCR beta family frequency. The ex vivo response was dominated by HLA-C-restricted CMV-specific TCR beta clonotypes.

The trim removed 2 bases at V and 6 bases at J, leaving 8 bases unmatched. This CDR3 contains 16 residues. The germline gives CDR1 SGHVS, CDR2 FQNEAQ. Sequenced sample: PBMCs. The chain recombines TRBV7-8 with TRBJ2-1; TRBD2 aligns across 9 bases. The clonotype originates from a human donor in good health (CMV status not recorded). Some clones in this sample may be carry-over from other donors' samples. The CDR3 reads CASSLLLAGYPNEQFF. CDR3 bases: TGTGCCAGCAGCTTATTGCTAGCGGGATACCCCAATGAGCAGTTCTTC. The full variable domain, its missing parts supplied by reference TRBV7-8 and TRBJ2-1, is GAGVSQSPRYKVAKRGQDVALRCDPISGHVSLFWYQQALGQGPEFLTYFQNEAQLDKSGLPSDRFFAERPEGSVSTLKIQRTQQEDSAVYLCASSLLLAGYPNEQFFGPGTRLTVL.